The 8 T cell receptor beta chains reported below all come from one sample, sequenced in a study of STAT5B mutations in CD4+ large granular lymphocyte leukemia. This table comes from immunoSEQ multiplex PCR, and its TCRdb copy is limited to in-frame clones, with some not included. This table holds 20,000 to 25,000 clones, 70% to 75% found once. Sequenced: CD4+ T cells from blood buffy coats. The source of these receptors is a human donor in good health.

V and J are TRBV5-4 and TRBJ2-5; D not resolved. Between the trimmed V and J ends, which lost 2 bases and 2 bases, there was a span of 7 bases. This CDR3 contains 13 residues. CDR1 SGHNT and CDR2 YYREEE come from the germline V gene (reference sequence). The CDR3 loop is CASSFGQQETQYF. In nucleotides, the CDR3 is TGTGCCAGCAGCTTTGGGCAGCAAGAGACCCAGTACTTC. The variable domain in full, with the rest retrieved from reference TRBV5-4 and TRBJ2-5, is ETGVTQSPTHLIKTRGQQVTLRCSSQSGHNTVSWYQQALGQGPQFIFQYYREEENGRGNFPPRFSGLQFPNYSSELNVNALELDDSALYLCASSFGQQETQYFGPGTRLLVL.

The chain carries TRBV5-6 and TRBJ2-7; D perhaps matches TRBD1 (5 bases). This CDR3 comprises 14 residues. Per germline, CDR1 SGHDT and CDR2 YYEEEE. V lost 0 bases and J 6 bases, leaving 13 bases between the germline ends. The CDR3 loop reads CASSLAAGTGEQYF. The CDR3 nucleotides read TGTGCCAGCAGCTTGGCGGCAGGTACAGGCGAGCAGTACTTC.

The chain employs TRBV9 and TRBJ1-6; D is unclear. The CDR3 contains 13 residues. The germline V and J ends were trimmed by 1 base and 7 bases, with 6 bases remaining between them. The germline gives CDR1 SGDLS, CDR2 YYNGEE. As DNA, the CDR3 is TGTGCCAGCAGCGTACAGGAAAATTCACCCCTCCACTTT. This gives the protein CASSVQENSPLHF. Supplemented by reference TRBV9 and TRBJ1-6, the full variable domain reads DSGVTQTPKHLITATGQRVTLRCSPRSGDLSVYWYQQSLDQGLQFLIQYYNGEERAKGNILERFSAQQFPDLHSELNLSSLELGDSALYFCASSVQENSPLHFGNGTRLTVT.

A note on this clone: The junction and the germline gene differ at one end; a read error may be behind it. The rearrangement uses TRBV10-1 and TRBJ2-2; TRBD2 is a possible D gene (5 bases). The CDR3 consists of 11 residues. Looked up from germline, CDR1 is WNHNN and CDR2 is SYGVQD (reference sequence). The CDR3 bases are TGCGCCAGCAGCGAGGGCCTTAACGGGGTTTTT. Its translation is CASSEGLNGVF.

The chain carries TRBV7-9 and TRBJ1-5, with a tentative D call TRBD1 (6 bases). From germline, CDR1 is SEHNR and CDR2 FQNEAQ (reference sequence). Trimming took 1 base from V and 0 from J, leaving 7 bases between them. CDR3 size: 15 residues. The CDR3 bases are TGTGCCAGCAGCTTAGGGGACAATAGCAATCAGCCCCAGCATTTT. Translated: CASSLGDNSNQPQHF.

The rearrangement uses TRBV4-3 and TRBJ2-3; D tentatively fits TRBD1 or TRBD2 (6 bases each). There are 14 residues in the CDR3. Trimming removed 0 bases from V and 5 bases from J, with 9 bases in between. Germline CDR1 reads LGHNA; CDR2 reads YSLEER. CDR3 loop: CASSQDGGGDTQYF. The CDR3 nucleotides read TGCGCCAGCAGCCAAGACGGGGGCGGAGATACGCAGTATTTT.

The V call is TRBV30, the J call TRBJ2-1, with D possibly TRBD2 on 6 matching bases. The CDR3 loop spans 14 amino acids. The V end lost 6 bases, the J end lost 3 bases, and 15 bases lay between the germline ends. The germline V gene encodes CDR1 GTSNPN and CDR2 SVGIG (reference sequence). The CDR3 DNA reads TGTGCCTGCCGTGGTTCTAGCGTCTACAATGAGCAGTTCTTC. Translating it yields CACRGSSVYNEQFF.

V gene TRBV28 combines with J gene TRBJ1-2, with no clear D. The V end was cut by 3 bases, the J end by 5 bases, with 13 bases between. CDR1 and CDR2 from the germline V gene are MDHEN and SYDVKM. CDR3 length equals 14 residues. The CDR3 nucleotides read TGTGCCAGCAGTTTTGTTAACCTAGGGTATGGCTACACCTTC. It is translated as CASSFVNLGYGYTF.